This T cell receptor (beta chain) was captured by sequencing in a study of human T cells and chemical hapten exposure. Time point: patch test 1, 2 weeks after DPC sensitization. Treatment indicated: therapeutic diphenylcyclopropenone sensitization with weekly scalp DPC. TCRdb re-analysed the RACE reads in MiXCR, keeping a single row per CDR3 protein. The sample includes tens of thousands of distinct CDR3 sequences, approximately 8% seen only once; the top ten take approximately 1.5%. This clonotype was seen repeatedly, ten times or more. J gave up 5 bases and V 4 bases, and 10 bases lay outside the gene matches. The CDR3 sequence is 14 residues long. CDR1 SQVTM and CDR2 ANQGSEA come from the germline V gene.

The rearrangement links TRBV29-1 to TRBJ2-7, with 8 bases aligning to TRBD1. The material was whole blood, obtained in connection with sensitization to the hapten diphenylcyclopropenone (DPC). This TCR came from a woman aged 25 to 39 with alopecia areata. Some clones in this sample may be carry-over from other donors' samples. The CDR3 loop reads CSVGYTAGGDEQYF. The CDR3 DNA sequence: TGCAGCGTTGGCTATACGGCAGGGGGCGACGAGCAGTACTTC.